Following are 27 T cell receptor beta chains from one sample sequenced in a study of T cells after yellow fever vaccination. MiXCR was run by TCRdb on the 5' RACE reads, yielding one entry per CDR3 protein. Of some 150,000 distinct CDR3 sequences in the sample, approximately 10% were seen once. The sequencing here drew on CD8+ T cells sorted from PBMCs, taken 15 days after the yellow fever booster vaccination. Receptor source: a man younger than 35 who received the YFV17D yellow fever vaccine.

In its sample, this clonotype was seen a few times. The chain has TRBV11-1 and TRBJ2-5; the D call may be TRBD1 or TRBD2 (5 bases each). The V and J ends lost 5 bases and 0 bases respectively, with 22 bases between them. Germline CDR1 SGHAT, CDR2 FQDESV (reference sequence). The CDR3 runs to 18 residues. The CDR3 spells CASSQQSPGPRYQETQYF. The CDR3 bases are TGTGCCAGCAGCCAACAGAGTCCGGGACCTAGGTACCAAGAGACCCAGTACTTC.

This clonotype was seen many times. The genes are TRBV5-5 and TRBJ2-5; D not resolved. The CDR3 sequence is 13 residues long. Trimming left V 2 bases short and J 2 bases short, with 7 bases between. The germline V gene has CDR1 SGHKS and CDR2 YYEKEE (reference sequence). CDR3 DNA sequence: TGTGCCAGCAGCTTTGGCAGTCAAGAGACCCAGTACTTC. As protein: CASSFGSQETQYF.

This clonotype was seen only a few times. The chain couples TRBV7-9 to TRBJ2-4; D tentatively reads TRBD1 or TRBD2 (6 bases each). This CDR3 contains 13 residues. V was trimmed by 8 bases and J by 0 bases, leaving 8 bases between them. Germline loops: CDR1 SEHNR, CDR2 FQNEAQ (reference sequence). CDR3 coding DNA: TGTGCCAGCGGGGGGCTAGCCAAAAACATTCAGTACTTC. Amino acids: CASGGLAKNIQYF.

This clonotype turned up a few times. The genes are TRBV20-1 and TRBJ2-1; 7 nucleotides align to TRBD2. The CDR3 is 16 residues long. Per the germline V gene, CDR1 is DFQATT and CDR2 is SNEGSKA (reference sequence). V lost 1 base to trimming and J lost 1 base; unmatched junction nucleotides: 7. The chain's CDR3 is CSARVLGGTSYNEQFF. As DNA, the CDR3 is TGCAGTGCTAGAGTCTTGGGGGGGACTTCCTACAATGAGCAGTTCTTC.

V gene TRBV14 combines with J gene TRBJ2-2; D gene ambiguous. Trimming pared 0 bases from V and 3 bases from J, leaving 11 bases between. The CDR3 consists of 16 residues. Looked up from germline, CDR1 is SGHDN and CDR2 is FVKESK. Here the CDR3 DNA reads TGTGCCAGCAGCCAAGAGTCCAGAAGATACACCGGGGAGCTGTTTTTT. This codes for CASSQESRRYTGELFF.

CDR3 region: CASSVISGANTGELFF. DNA for the CDR3: TGTGCCAGCAGTGTAATAAGCGGGGCTAACACCGGGGAGCTGTTTTTT. This chain connects TRBV6-1 to TRBJ2-2, with 7 positions matching TRBD2. This CDR3 contains 16 residues. The germline CDR1 and CDR2 sequences are MNHNS and SASEGT. The junction had 7 bases not matched to a gene; V was cut back by 4 bases and J by 2 bases.

J is TRBJ2-7 and V is TRBV28; 8 bases are a match to TRBD1. Per germline, CDR1 MDHEN and CDR2 SYDVKM. After removal of 5 bases from V and 1 base from J, the junction contained 4 bases not matched to a gene. The CDR3 consists of 14 residues. CDR3 sequence: CASSGRQGSYEQYV. CDR3 DNA sequence: TGTGCCAGCAGTGGGAGACAGGGGTCCTACGAGCAGTACGTC.

This clonotype was recorded a few times. This rearrangement joins TRBV5-1 to TRBJ2-3; 7 positions agree with TRBD2. V shed 3 bases and J 7 bases; nucleotides not matched to a gene: 14. The V gene's germline CDR1 is SGHRS and CDR2 YFSETQ. This CDR3 contains 16 residues. In nucleotides, the CDR3 is TGCGCCAGCAGCTCCATGGTTGGCGGGGGAGCGAATACGCAGTATTTT. This encodes CASSSMVGGGANTQYF.

V is TRBV6-5 and J is TRBJ2-2; tentative D call: TRBD2 (6 bases). Germline V CDR1 and CDR2: MNHEY, SVGAGI. The CDR3 covers 15 residues. The germline V and J ends were trimmed by 2 bases and 4 bases, with 11 bases remaining between them. CDR3 nucleotide sequence: TGTGCCAGCAGTTACGCGGGGCGAGGCACCGGGGAGCTGTTTTTT. As protein: CASSYAGRGTGELFF.

This sequence joins TRBV7-9 and TRBJ2-5; no reliable D call. This CDR3 region has 12 residues. The V and J ends lost 4 bases and 5 bases respectively, with 8 bases between them. Germline V gene data show CDR1 as SEHNR and CDR2 as FQNEAQ (reference sequence). The CDR3 DNA reads TGTGCCAGCAGCTCCCCGTGGGAGACCCAGTACTTC. Protein: CASSSPWETQYF.

The chain is built from TRBV28 and TRBJ2-7; D unresolved. The V and J ends lost 3 bases and 7 bases respectively, with 13 bases between them. The CDR3 runs to 13 residues. The germline CDR1 and CDR2 sequences are MDHEN and SYDVKM. CDR3 DNA: TGTGCCAGCAGTTTCCGGGCCTGGTCGGAGCAGTACGTC. Translated, it gives CASSFRAWSEQYV.

This clonotype came up many times. The rearrangement links TRBV7-2 to TRBJ2-3, with 7 bases lining up with TRBD1. This CDR3 region has 14 residues. The germline gives CDR1 SGHTA, CDR2 FQGNSA. V shed 5 bases, J shed 2 bases, and the junction held 4 bases outside the gene matches. This chain's CDR3 is CASSPGQTTDTQYF. CDR3 sequence (DNA): TGTGCCAGCAGCCCGGGACAGACCACAGATACGCAGTATTTT.

The J gene is TRBJ1-2, the V gene TRBV12-5; D is uncertain. Germline CDR1 and CDR2: LGHNT and FRNRAP. V dropped 1 base and J dropped 2 bases, with 5 bases sitting between them. The CDR3 is 13 residues long. CDR3: CASGLGQNYGYTF. The CDR3 DNA is TGTGCTAGTGGTTTGGGCCAAAACTATGGCTACACCTTC.

This clonotype has only a few counts. The chain uses TRBV5-1 and TRBJ2-7; D remains ambiguous. Germline V gene data show CDR1 as SGHRS and CDR2 as YFSETQ. V was clipped by 5 bases and J by 3 bases, with 12 bases between them. This CDR3 spans 13 amino acids. This CDR3 reads CASSSDPGYEQYV. The CDR3 nucleotides read TGCGCCAGCAGTTCAGATCCCGGCTACGAGCAGTACGTC.

Ten or more counts support this clonotype. The chain carries TRBV29-1 and TRBJ1-3, with a possible D match to TRBD1 (5 bases). Germline loops: CDR1 SQVTM, CDR2 ANQGSEA. The V end lost 4 bases, the J end lost 4 bases, and 14 bases lay between the germline ends. CDR3 length: 14 residues. In DNA form, the CDR3 reads TGCAGCGTTGCAGACCCAGGGCAAGGAAACACCATATATTTT. This gives the protein CSVADPGQGNTIYF.

In this sample, this clonotype turned up a few times. The chain couples TRBV14 to TRBJ1-2, with unresolved D. The CDR3 has 14 residues. Germline lookup yields CDR1 SGHDN and CDR2 FVKESK. V lost 1 base to trimming and J lost 2 bases, with 8 bases between them. In DNA, the CDR3 is TGTGCCAGCAGCCAAGGAGCAGCAAACTATGGCTACACCTTC. It codes for CASSQGAANYGYTF. Variable domain in full (rest from reference TRBV14 and TRBJ1-2): EAGVTQFPSHSVIEKGQTVTLRCDPISGHDNLYWYRRVMGKEIKFLLHFVKESKQDESGMPNNRFLAERTGGTYSTLKVQPAELEDSGVYFCASSQGAANYGYTFGSGTRLTVV.

V is TRBV29-1 and J is TRBJ2-7; 9 nucleotides match TRBD1. The trim removed 7 bases at V and 7 bases at J, leaving 5 bases unmatched. The CDR3 runs 11 residues. Germline V gives CDR1 SQVTM, CDR2 ANQGSEA. CDR3 sequence reads: CSARTGEEQYV. CDR3 sequence (DNA): TGCAGCGCTCGGACAGGGGAAGAGCAGTACGTC.

This chain connects TRBV27 to TRBJ1-2, with D unresolved. CDR1 is MNHEY and CDR2 is SMNVEV in the germline V gene (reference sequence). With 0 bases removed from V and 4 bases from J, the gap between germline ends came to 9 bases. The CDR3 length is 14 residues. The CDR3 sequence is CASSLSAAGYGYTF. The CDR3 bases are TGTGCCAGCAGTTTATCCGCGGCGGGCTATGGCTACACCTTC.

This clonotype was counted a few times. The chain recombines TRBV28 with TRBJ1-4; 9 bases fit TRBD1. After removal of 6 bases from V and 3 bases from J, the junction contained 8 bases not matched to a gene. Germline-derived CDR1 and CDR2 are MDHEN and SYDVKM. This CDR3 spans 16 amino acids. The CDR3 here is CASRDRGGRANEKLFF. In DNA, the CDR3 is TGTGCCAGCAGGGACAGGGGAGGACGAGCTAATGAAAAACTGTTTTTT.

This clonotype came up a few times. The chain couples TRBV4-1 to TRBJ1-2; TRBD1 might be the D (5 bases). Per germline, CDR1 MGHRA and CDR2 YSYEKL. Trimming shortened V by 0 bases and J by 8 bases, and 19 bases separated the two germline ends. This CDR3 comprises 16 residues. CDR3 residues: CASSQETRDRSIGYTF. The CDR3 nucleotides read TGCGCCAGCAGCCAAGAAACCCGGGACCGATCCATCGGCTACACCTTC.

This clonotype was recorded many times. The V gene is TRBV4-1, the J gene TRBJ2-5; a possible D gene is TRBD2 (5 bases). The CDR3 length is 15 residues. The V end lost 4 bases, the J end lost 5 bases, and 17 bases lay between the germline ends. Germline CDR1 MGHRA, CDR2 YSYEKL. The CDR3 sequence: CASSPRTRPRETQYF. CDR3 nucleotide sequence: TGCGCCAGCAGCCCCCGGACTCGTCCGAGGGAGACCCAGTACTTC.

This clonotype has just a few counts. This chain links TRBV4-3 with TRBJ2-4; 12 bases agree with TRBD2. V lost 0 bases to trimming and J lost 6 bases; unmatched junction nucleotides: 3. Looked up from germline, CDR1 is LGHNA and CDR2 is YSLEER. The CDR3 is 16 amino acids. CDR3 coding DNA: TGCGCCAGCAGCCAAGAACTAGCGGGGGGACCAAACATTCAGTACTTC. Protein product: CASSQELAGGPNIQYF.

V and J are TRBV18 and TRBJ2-5; unclear D gene. Germline CDR1 reads KGHSH; CDR2 reads LQKENI. Trimming stripped 2 bases from V and 1 base from J, with 8 bases between. CDR3 length: 14 amino acids. This chain's CDR3 is CASSPADFQETQYF. CDR3 bases: TGTGCCAGCTCACCAGCCGACTTCCAAGAGACCCAGTACTTC.

This clonotype appeared a few times. V gene TRBV19 combines with J gene TRBJ2-5; a possible D gene is TRBD1 (6 bases). The CDR3 covers 13 residues. Trimming shortened V by 6 bases and J by 2 bases, and 10 bases separated the two germline ends. Germline CDR1 and CDR2: LNHDA and SQIVND (reference sequence). CDR3 nucleotides: TGTGCCAGTAGGGGCAGGGGACAAGAGACCCAGTACTTC. Translated, it gives CASRGRGQETQYF.

The chain is built from TRBV12-3 or TRBV12-4 and TRBJ2-7, with TRBD2 identical over 8 bases. V was clipped by 5 bases and J by 2 bases; unmatched bases: 11. The CDR3 spans 16 residues. CDR3 sequence (DNA): TGTGCCAGCAGTCACACGGGAGCGGGGGTGACCTACGAGCAGTACTTC. This codes for CASSHTGAGVTYEQYF.

There are a few counts of this clonotype. This rearrangement joins TRBV29-1 to TRBJ1-4, with D possibly TRBD1 on 5 matching bases. Per germline, CDR1 SQVTM and CDR2 ANQGSEA. The CDR3 runs 15 residues. V was trimmed by 0 bases and J by 3 bases, leaving 11 bases between them. The CDR3: CSVEEAGLANEKLFF. In DNA form, the CDR3 reads TGCAGCGTTGAAGAGGCGGGGCTGGCTAATGAAAAACTGTTTTTT.

This clonotype was detected many times. This chain links TRBV15 with TRBJ2-4, with unresolved D. V shed 8 bases and J shed 9 bases, with 17 bases lying between them. CDR3 size: 13 residues. The germline gives CDR1 LNHNV, CDR2 YYDKDF (reference sequence). CDR3 nucleotides: TGTGCCACCTGCGACCCTCCCTCCGGCATTCAGTACTTC. This gives the protein CATCDPPSGIQYF.